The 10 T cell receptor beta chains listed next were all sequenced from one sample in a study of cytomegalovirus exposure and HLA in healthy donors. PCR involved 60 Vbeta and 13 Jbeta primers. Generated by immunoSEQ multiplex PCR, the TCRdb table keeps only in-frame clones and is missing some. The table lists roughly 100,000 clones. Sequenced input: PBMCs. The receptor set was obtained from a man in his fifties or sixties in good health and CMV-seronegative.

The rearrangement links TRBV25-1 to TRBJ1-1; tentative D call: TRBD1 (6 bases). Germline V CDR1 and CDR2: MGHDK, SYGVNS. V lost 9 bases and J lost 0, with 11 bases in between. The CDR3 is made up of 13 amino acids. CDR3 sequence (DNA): TGTGCCAGTAGAGGACAGCTGAACACTGAAGCTTTCTTT. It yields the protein CASRGQLNTEAFF.

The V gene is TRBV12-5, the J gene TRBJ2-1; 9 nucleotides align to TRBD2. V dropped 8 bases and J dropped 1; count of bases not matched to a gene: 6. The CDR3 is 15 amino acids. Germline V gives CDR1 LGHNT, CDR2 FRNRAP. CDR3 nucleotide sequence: TGTGCTAGTTGTTCAAGCGGGAGGTCCTACAATGAGCAGTTCTTC. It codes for CASCSSGRSYNEQFF. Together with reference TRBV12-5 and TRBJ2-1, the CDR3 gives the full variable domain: DARVTQTPRHKVTEMGQEVTMRCQPILGHNTVFWYRQTMMQGLELLAYFRNRAPLDDSGMPKDRFSAEMPDATLATLKIQPSEPRDSAVYFCASCSSGRSYNEQFFGPGTRLTVL.

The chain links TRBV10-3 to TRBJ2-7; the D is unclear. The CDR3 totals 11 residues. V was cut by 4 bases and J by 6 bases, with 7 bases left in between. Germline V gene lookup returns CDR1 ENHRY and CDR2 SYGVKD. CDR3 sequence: CAISASSEQYF. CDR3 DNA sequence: TGTGCCATCAGTGCATCGAGCGAGCAGTACTTC.

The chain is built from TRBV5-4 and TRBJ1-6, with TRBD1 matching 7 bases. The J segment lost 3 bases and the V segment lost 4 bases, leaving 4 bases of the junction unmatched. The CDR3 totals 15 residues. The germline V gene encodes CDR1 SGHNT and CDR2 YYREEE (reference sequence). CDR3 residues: CASSRDRDYNSPLHF. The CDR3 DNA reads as TGTGCCAGCAGCCGAGACAGGGACTATAATTCACCCCTCCACTTT.

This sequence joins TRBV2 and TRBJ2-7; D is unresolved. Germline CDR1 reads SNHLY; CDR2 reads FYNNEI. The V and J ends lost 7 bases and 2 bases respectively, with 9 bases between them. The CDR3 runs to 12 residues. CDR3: CASTYTAYEQYF. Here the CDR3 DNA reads TGTGCCAGCACTTACACAGCCTACGAGCAGTACTTC.

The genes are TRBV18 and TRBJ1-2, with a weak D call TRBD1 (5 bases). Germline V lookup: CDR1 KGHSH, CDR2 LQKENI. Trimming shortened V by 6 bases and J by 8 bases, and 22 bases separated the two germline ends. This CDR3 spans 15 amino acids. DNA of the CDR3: TGTGCCAGCTCCCCGGACGGCGGGCAGGGAGGAGGCTACACCTTC. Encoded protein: CASSPDGGQGGGYTF.

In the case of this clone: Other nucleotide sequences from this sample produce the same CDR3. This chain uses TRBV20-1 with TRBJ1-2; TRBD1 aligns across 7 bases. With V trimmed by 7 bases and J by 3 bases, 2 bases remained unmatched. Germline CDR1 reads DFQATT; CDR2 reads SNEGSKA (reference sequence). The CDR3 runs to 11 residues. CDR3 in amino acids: CSGGGDYGYTF. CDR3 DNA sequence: TGCAGTGGAGGGGGCGACTATGGCTACACCTTC.

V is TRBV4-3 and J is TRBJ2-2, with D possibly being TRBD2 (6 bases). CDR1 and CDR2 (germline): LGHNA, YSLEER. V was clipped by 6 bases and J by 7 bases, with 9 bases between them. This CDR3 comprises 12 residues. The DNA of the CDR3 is TGCGCCAGCAGGGGGGGAGGCGGGGAGCTGTTTTTT. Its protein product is CASRGGGGELFF.

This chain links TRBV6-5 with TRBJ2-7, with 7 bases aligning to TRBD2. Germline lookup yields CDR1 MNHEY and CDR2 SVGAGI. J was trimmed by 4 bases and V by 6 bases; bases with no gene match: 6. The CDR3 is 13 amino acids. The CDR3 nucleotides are TGTGCCAGCAGAACAAGCGGGGTTTACGAGCAGTACTTC. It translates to CASRTSGVYEQYF.

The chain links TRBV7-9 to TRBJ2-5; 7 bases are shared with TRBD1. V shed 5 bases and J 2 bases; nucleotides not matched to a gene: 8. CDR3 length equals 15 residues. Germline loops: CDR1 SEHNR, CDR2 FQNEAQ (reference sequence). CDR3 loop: CASSINTGQQETQYF. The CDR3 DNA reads TGTGCCAGCAGCATTAATACGGGACAGCAAGAGACCCAGTACTTC.